What follows are 25 T cell receptor beta chains derived from one specimen sequenced in a study of T-cell reconstitution after alpha-beta-depleted transplantation in children. Preparation of the TCRbeta library was carried out with unique molecular identifiers. TCRdb re-called the PCR reads through MiXCR, storing one row per CDR3 protein. The sample includes more than 550,000 distinct CDR3 sequences, about 10% of them seen just once. The sample consisted of PBMCs from the stem cell graft donor, taken from the stem cell graft. The receptor source for this set is a human donor who donated a stem cell graft to a child with acute myeloid leukemia.

The table lists this clonotype with many counts. The V gene is TRBV20-1, the J gene TRBJ2-3, with D unclear. The CDR3 runs 14 residues. The germline CDR1 and CDR2 sequences are DFQATT and SNEGSKA (reference sequence). The ends were cut back, 3 bases at V and 0 bases at J, with 10 bases in the middle. CDR3 loop: CSARGKYSTDTQYF. CDR3 nucleotide sequence: TGCAGTGCTAGGGGGAAATATAGCACAGATACGCAGTATTTT.

This clonotype was counted only a few times. The J gene is TRBJ2-7, the V gene TRBV12-3 or TRBV12-4, with 11 bases that match TRBD1. Losses at the gene ends were 6 bases for V and 0 bases for J; bases not matched to a gene: 10. CDR3 length: 17 amino acids. The DNA of the CDR3 is TGTGCCAGCAGCCGGGACAGGGGGAGTCCCTCCTCCTACGAGCAGTACTTC. This sequence encodes CASSRDRGSPSSYEQYF.

This clonotype was counted at least ten times. V usage is TRBV29-1 and J usage is TRBJ2-1, with D perhaps given as TRBD1 or TRBD2 (6 bases each). In germline, CDR1 is SQVTM, CDR2 ANQGSEA. V was trimmed by 7 bases and J by 7 bases, leaving 23 bases between them. This CDR3 comprises 15 residues. The CDR3 here is CSGGVGGGEWNEQFF. Written as DNA, the CDR3 is TGCAGCGGGGGGGTAGGAGGGGGTGAATGGAATGAGCAGTTCTTC.

This clonotype was detected ten times or more. The rearrangement uses TRBV6-2 or TRBV6-3 and TRBJ2-3; TRBD1 aligns across 10 bases. Germline V gives CDR1 MNHEY, CDR2 SVGEGT. The length of the CDR3 is 14 residues. Trimming cost V 6 bases and J 4 bases; bases outside gene matches: 4. For the CDR3, the DNA is TGTGCCAGCAGCGACAGGGGGCCGGCAGATACGCAGTATTTT. Translating gives CASSDRGPADTQYF.

This clonotype came up a few times. V usage is TRBV7-3 and J usage is TRBJ2-1; 9 bases agree with TRBD1. The CDR3 loop spans 15 amino acids. CDR1 is SGHTA, CDR2 FQGTGA, per germline. With V trimmed by 5 bases and J by 10 bases, 12 bases remained unmatched. As DNA, the CDR3 is TGTGCCAGCAGCCGGGACAGGGCATTAATGATAGAGCAGTTCTTC. Protein product: CASSRDRALMIEQFF. Variable domain in full (rest from reference TRBV7-3 and TRBJ2-1): GAGVSQTPSNKVTEKGKYVELRCDPISGHTALYWYRQSLGQGPEFLIYFQGTGAADDSGLPNDRFFAVRPEGSVSTLKIQRTERGDSAVYLCASSRDRALMIEQFFGPGTRLTVL.

Many counts were recorded for this clonotype. Here the CDR3 DNA reads TGCAGTGCTAGGTTCCTAGCGGAGTTCCAAGAGACCCAGTACTTC. Amino acids: CSARFLAEFQETQYF. The chain joins TRBV20-1 to TRBJ2-5, with TRBD2 identical over 7 bases. Per germline, CDR1 DFQATT and CDR2 SNEGSKA (reference sequence). With 3 bases clipped from V and 1 base from J, the junction kept 8 bases outside the gene matches. The CDR3 has 15 amino acids.

This clonotype has a handful of counts. This chain uses TRBV5-1 with TRBJ2-1; 11 nucleotides agree with TRBD2. This CDR3 region has 15 residues. Germline CDR1 is SGHRS and CDR2 is YFSETQ. V was pared by 4 bases and J by 6 bases, with 6 bases of the junction left unmatched. Here the CDR3 reads CASSVTSGGSNEQFF. The CDR3 DNA reads TGCGCCAGCAGCGTTACTAGCGGGGGTTCCAATGAGCAGTTCTTC.

The J gene is TRBJ2-1, the V gene TRBV7-2, with TRBD2 matching over 11 bases. The J segment lost 6 bases and the V segment lost 0 bases, leaving 4 bases of the junction unmatched. Germline loops: CDR1 SGHTA, CDR2 FQGNSA. The CDR3 runs 16 residues. This CDR3 is CASSLAPLAGGNEQFF. The CDR3 nucleotides are TGTGCCAGCAGCTTAGCGCCGCTAGCGGGGGGCAATGAGCAGTTCTTC.

This clonotype was seen more than once but under ten times. The CDR3 DNA is TGCAGCGTGACCGGGACTAGCGGGAGAACAGATACGCAGTATTTT. It encodes CSVTGTSGRTDTQYF. This chain connects TRBV29-1 to TRBJ2-3; 14 bases fit TRBD2. Germline lookup yields CDR1 SQVTM and CDR2 ANQGSEA. CDR3 length: 15 residues. V was clipped by 6 bases and J by 3 bases; unmatched bases: 5.

At least ten counts were recorded for this clonotype. V gene TRBV7-2 combines with J gene TRBJ1-5; D perhaps matches TRBD1 (6 bases). The CDR3 runs 13 residues. V was shortened by 3 bases and J by 8 bases, with 11 bases between the two germline ends. Germline values: CDR1 SGHTA, CDR2 FQGNSA. CDR3 protein: CASSLNRVEPQHF. The CDR3 DNA sequence: TGTGCCAGCAGCTTGAACAGGGTAGAGCCCCAGCATTTT.

V usage is TRBV11-2 and J usage is TRBJ2-1, with D tentatively TRBD2 (5 bases). CDR1 SGHAT and CDR2 FQNNGV come from the germline V gene. This CDR3 is 14 amino acids long. V was cut by 10 bases and J by 0 bases, with 13 bases left in between. For the CDR3, the DNA is TGTGCCACGCGGGCCCTGAGCTCCTACAATGAGCAGTTCTTC. Translation: CATRALSSYNEQFF.

This clonotype has ten or more counts. The V and J genes are TRBV7-2 and TRBJ1-5; a weak D match, TRBD1 (6 bases). V was shortened by 5 bases and J by 10 bases, with 15 bases between the two germline ends. This CDR3 spans 13 amino acids. Germline lookup yields CDR1 SGHTA and CDR2 FQGNSA. DNA for the CDR3: TGTGCCAGCAGCGCCGGACAGTTTGGCCCCCAGCATTTT. Protein: CASSAGQFGPQHF.

V and J are TRBV5-1 and TRBJ2-2, with TRBD2 as a possible D gene (6 bases). This CDR3 is built from 16 residues. The germline gives CDR1 SGHRS, CDR2 YFSETQ. V lost 3 bases, J lost 0 bases, and 12 bases lay in between. In DNA, the CDR3 is TGCGCCAGCAGCTCGGGAGCCGGCGCGAACACCGGGGAGCTGTTTTTT. Protein: CASSSGAGANTGELFF.

V usage is TRBV5-6 and J usage is TRBJ2-7; D is unclear. CDR1 is SGHDT, CDR2 YYEEEE, per germline. CDR3 length equals 11 residues. Between the trimmed V and J ends, which lost 3 bases and 9 bases, there was a span of 10 bases. This CDR3 reads CASSSQRGQYF. In DNA form, the CDR3 reads TGTGCCAGCAGCTCACAAAGAGGGCAGTACTTC. The complete variable domain, with remaining parts taken from reference TRBV5-6 and TRBJ2-7, reads DAGVTQSPTHLIKTRGQQVTLRCSPKSGHDTVSWYQQALGQGPQFIFQYYEEEERQRGNFPDRFSGHQFPNYSSELNVNALLLGDSALYLCASSSQRGQYFGPGTRLTVT.

This clonotype was found many times. CDR3 in amino acids: CASSFGGRVGLDTGELFF. For the CDR3, the DNA is TGTGCCAGCAGCTTCGGCGGGAGGGTCGGTTTGGACACCGGGGAGCTGTTTTTT. The V and J genes are TRBV7-8 and TRBJ2-2; 9 nucleotides line up with TRBD2. The CDR3 loop spans 18 amino acids. Per the germline V gene, CDR1 is SGHVS and CDR2 is FQNEAQ. With 3 bases clipped from V and 3 bases from J, the junction kept 11 bases outside the gene matches.

This clonotype was counted many times. V and J are TRBV12-3 or TRBV12-4 and TRBJ2-1, with 8 bases aligning to TRBD2. The CDR3 has 13 amino acids. CDR3 coding DNA: TGTGCGGACCGCGCTAGCGGGTACAATGAGCAGTTCTTC. Translation gives CADRASGYNEQFF.

In this sample, this clonotype turned up a few times. The chain recombines TRBV7-9 with TRBJ2-1, with D perhaps matching TRBD2 (5 bases). Germline V CDR1 and CDR2: SEHNR, FQNEAQ (reference sequence). The CDR3 runs 13 residues. Trimming took off 5 bases at V and 6 bases at J, with 11 bases between the two ends. Here the CDR3 reads CASSPSGLNEQFF. In nucleotides, the CDR3 is TGTGCCAGCAGCCCCAGCGGACTCAATGAGCAGTTCTTC.

This clonotype was seen repeatedly, ten times or more. V and J are TRBV10-3 and TRBJ2-3; D is ambiguous. The CDR3 sequence is 14 residues long. V lost 3 bases to trimming and J lost 6 bases, with 13 bases between them. Germline CDR1 is ENHRY and CDR2 is SYGVKD. CDR3 DNA sequence: TGTGCCATCAGTGATTCGGGCTCCCCGGATACGCAGTATTTT. This encodes CAISDSGSPDTQYF.

The V gene is TRBV29-1, the J gene TRBJ2-1, with D uncertain. The V and J ends lost 7 bases and 12 bases respectively, with 16 bases between them. The CDR3 extends over 11 amino acids. Germline loops: CDR1 SQVTM, CDR2 ANQGSEA. The CDR3 is CSGNDGRGQFF. In DNA form, the CDR3 reads TGCAGCGGCAACGACGGGCGTGGGCAGTTCTTC.

This clonotype was seen many times. The chain joins TRBV29-1 to TRBJ2-1; either TRBD1 or TRBD2 may fit D (5 bases each). The CDR3 is 11 residues long. With 7 bases removed from V and 8 bases from J, the gap between germline ends came to 12 bases. Germline loops: CDR1 SQVTM, CDR2 ANQGSEA. The CDR3 region has the DNA TGCAGCGGAGAGAGGGGCTATGAGCAGTTCTTC. Translating it yields CSGERGYEQFF.

This clonotype appeared many times. The rearrangement joins TRBV20-1 to TRBJ2-1; no clear D gene. CDR3 length: 12 residues. From germline, CDR1 is DFQATT and CDR2 SNEGSKA (reference sequence). Trimming pared 3 bases from V and 1 base from J, leaving 4 bases between. In nucleotides, the CDR3 is TGCAGTGCTAGCGGTTCCTACAATGAGCAGTTCTTC. It yields the protein CSASGSYNEQFF.

The chain has TRBV29-1 and TRBJ2-3, with 8 nucleotides matching TRBD2. CDR1 is SQVTM and CDR2 is ANQGSEA in the germline V gene. CDR3 length: 14 amino acids. The V segment lost 4 bases and the J segment 5 bases; nucleotides outside the gene matches: 8. CDR3 sequence: CSVGRAGVRDTQYF. The CDR3, as DNA: TGCAGCGTTGGTCGAGCGGGAGTTAGAGATACGCAGTATTTT.

The chain carries TRBV11-2 and TRBJ2-1, with TRBD2 matching 8 bases. Trimming took 5 bases from V and 8 from J; bases not matched to a gene: 17. CDR3 length: 17 residues. Germline V gene lookup returns CDR1 SGHAT and CDR2 FQNNGV. CDR3 in amino acids: CASSKSGSMVTGHEQFF. The CDR3 DNA reads TGTGCCAGCAGCAAAAGCGGGAGTATGGTAACGGGGCATGAGCAGTTCTTC.

This clonotype was picked up a small number of times. The J gene is TRBJ2-2, the V gene TRBV4-2; D remains unclear. V dropped 0 bases and J dropped 4 bases, with 12 bases sitting between them. The CDR3 spans 16 residues. Germline CDR1 is LGHNA and CDR2 is YNFKEQ. The CDR3 sequence: CASSQELTRSTGELFF. The CDR3 DNA reads TGTGCCAGCAGCCAAGAACTGACCCGTTCCACCGGGGAGCTGTTTTTT.

The gene calls are TRBV20-1 and TRBJ2-7; TRBD2 matches 14 bases. Germline CDR1 is DFQATT and CDR2 is SNEGSKA (reference sequence). The J segment lost 7 bases and the V segment lost 1 base, leaving 9 bases of the junction unmatched. The CDR3 extends over 16 amino acids. The CDR3 loop reads CSARGRLAGGPREQYF. CDR3 DNA sequence: TGCAGTGCTAGAGGAAGACTAGCGGGAGGGCCTCGGGAGCAGTACTTC.